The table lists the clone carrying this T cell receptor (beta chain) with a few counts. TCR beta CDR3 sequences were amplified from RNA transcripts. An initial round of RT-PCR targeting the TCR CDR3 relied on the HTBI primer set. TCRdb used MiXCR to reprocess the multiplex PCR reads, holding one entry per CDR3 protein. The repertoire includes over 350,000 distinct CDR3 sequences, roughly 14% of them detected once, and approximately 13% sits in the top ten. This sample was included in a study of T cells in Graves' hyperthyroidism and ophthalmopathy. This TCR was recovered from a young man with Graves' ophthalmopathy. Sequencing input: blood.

CDR3 sequence reads: CASIGATEAFF. Here the CDR3 DNA reads TGTGCCAGCATCGGGGCCACTGAAGCTTTCTTT. The chain carries TRBV27 and TRBJ1-1; a possible D gene is TRBD1 (5 bases). The V end lost 7 bases, the J end lost 4 bases, and 7 bases lay between the germline ends. The CDR3 sequence is 11 residues long. Germline V gene lookup returns CDR1 MNHEY and CDR2 SMNVEV (reference sequence).